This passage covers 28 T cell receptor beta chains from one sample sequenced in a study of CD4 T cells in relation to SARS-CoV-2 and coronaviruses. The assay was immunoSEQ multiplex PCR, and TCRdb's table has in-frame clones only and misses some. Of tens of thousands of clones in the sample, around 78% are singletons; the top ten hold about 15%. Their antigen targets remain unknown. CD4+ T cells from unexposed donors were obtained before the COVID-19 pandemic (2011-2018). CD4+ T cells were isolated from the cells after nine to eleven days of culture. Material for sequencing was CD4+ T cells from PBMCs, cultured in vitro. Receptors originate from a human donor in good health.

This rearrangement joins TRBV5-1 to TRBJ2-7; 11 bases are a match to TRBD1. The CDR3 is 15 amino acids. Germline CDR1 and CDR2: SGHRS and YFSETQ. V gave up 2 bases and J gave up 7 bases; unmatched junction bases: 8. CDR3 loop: CASSFMDRGLGEQYF. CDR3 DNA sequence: TGCGCCAGCAGCTTCATGGACAGGGGGCTGGGGGAGCAGTACTTC.

CDR3 coding DNA: TGTGCCAGCAGCCTCAATTTTAGGCATGGCTACACCTTC. It codes for CASSLNFRHGYTF. The chain links TRBV9 to TRBJ1-2; no clear D gene. Trimming pared 4 bases from V and 6 bases from J, leaving 13 bases between. The CDR3 is 13 amino acids. Germline assignment: CDR1 SGDLS and CDR2 YYNGEE.

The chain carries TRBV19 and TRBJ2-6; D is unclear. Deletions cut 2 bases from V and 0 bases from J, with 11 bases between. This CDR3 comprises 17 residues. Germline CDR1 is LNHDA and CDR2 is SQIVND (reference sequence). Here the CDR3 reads CASSIQSFLSGANVLTF. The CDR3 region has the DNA TGTGCCAGTAGTATACAGTCTTTCCTCTCTGGGGCCAACGTCCTGACTTTC.

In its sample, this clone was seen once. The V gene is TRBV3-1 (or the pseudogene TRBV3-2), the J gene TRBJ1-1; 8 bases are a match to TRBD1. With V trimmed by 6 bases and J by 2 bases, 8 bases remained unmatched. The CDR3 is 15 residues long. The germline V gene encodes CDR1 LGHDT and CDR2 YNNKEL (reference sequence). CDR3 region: CASSRRGTGNTEAFF. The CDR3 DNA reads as TGTGCCAGCAGTCGTAGGGGGACAGGCAACACTGAAGCTTTCTTT.

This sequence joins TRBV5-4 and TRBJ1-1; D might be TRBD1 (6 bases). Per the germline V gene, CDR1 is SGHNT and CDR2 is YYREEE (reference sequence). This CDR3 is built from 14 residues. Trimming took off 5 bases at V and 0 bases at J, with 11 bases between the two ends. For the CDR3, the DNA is TGTGCCAGCAGTCTCAGGGGATTGAACACTGAAGCTTTCTTT. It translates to CASSLRGLNTEAFF.

The CDR3 is CASSQGTGATSGNTIYF. The CDR3 DNA reads as TGTGCCAGCAGCCAGGGGACAGGGGCGACCTCTGGAAACACCATATATTTT. The chain is built from TRBV3-1 (or the pseudogene TRBV3-2) and TRBJ1-3, with 10 bases fitting TRBD1. Germline V gives CDR1 LGHDT, CDR2 YNNKEL (reference sequence). The CDR3 is made up of 17 amino acids. The trim removed 3 bases at V and 0 bases at J, leaving 5 bases unmatched.

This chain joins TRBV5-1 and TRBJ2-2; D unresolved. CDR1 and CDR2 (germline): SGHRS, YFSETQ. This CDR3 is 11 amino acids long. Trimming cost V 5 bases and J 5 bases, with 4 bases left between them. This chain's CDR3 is CASRLTGELFF. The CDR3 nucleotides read TGCGCCAGCAGATTAACCGGGGAGCTGTTTTTT.

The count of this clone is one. CDR3 DNA sequence: TGTGCCACCAGCAGATTGGCCCGGGGAAATCAGCCCCAGCATTTT. Encoded protein: CATSRLARGNQPQHF. This rearrangement joins TRBV15 to TRBJ1-5; D remains unclear. V was cut by 2 bases and J by 4 bases, with 12 bases left in between. The CDR3 is 15 residues long. CDR1 and CDR2 from the germline V gene are LNHNV and YYDKDF (reference sequence).

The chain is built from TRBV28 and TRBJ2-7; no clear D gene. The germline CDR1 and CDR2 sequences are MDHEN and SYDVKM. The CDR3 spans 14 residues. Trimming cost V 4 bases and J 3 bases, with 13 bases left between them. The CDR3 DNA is TGTGCCAGCAGTTCCCCCCCAGGCCGCTACGAGCAGTACTTC. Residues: CASSSPPGRYEQYF.

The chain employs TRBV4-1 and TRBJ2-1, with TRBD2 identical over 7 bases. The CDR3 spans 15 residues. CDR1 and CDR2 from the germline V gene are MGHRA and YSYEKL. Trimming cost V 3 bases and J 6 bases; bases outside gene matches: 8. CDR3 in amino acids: CASSHLKKRGNEQFF. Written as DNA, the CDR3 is TGCGCCAGCAGCCACTTGAAGAAGCGGGGCAATGAGCAGTTCTTC.

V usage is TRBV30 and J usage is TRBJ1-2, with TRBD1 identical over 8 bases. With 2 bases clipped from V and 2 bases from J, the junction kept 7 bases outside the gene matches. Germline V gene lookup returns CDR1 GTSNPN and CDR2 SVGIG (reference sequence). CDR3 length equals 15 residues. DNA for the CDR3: TGTGCCTGGAGTCAGGACAGGGCACAGAACTATGGCTACACCTTC. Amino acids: CAWSQDRAQNYGYTF.

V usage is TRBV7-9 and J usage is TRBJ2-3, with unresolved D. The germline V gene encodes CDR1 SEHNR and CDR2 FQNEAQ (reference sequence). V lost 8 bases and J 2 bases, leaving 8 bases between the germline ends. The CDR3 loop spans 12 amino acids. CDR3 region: CASVGNTDTQYF. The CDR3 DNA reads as TGTGCCAGCGTGGGGAACACAGATACGCAGTATTTT.

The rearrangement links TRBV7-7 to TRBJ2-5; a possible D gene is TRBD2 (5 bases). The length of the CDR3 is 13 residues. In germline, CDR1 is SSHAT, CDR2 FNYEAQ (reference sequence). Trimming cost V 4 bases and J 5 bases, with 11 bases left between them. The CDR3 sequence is CASSSGSMETQYF. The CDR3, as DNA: TGTGCCAGCAGCTCGGGGTCGATGGAGACCCAGTACTTC.

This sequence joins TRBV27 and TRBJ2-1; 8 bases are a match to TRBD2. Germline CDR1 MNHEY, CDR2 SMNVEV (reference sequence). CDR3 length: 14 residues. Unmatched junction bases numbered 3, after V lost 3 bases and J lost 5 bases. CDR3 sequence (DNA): TGTGCCAGCAGTTTTAGTAGCGGGAACAATGAGCAGTTCTTC. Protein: CASSFSSGNNEQFF.

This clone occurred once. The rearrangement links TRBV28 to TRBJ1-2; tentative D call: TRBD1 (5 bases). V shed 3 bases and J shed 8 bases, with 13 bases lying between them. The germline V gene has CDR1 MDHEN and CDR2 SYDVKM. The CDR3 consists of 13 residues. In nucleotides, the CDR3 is TGTGCCAGCAGTTTTGGGGGGTGGAAGGGCTACACCTTC. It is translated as CASSFGGWKGYTF.

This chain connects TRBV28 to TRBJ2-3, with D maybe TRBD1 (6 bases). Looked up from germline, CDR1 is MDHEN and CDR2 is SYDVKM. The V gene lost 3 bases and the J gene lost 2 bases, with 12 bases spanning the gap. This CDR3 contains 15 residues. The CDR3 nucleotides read TGTGCCAGCAGTTTTGTGGGGGCCCACACAGATACGCAGTATTTT. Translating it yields CASSFVGAHTDTQYF.

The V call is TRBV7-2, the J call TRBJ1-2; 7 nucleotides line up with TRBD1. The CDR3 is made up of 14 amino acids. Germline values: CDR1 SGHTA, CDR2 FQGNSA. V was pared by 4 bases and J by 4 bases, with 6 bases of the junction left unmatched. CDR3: CASSSSGGSYGYTF. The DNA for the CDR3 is TGTGCCAGCAGCTCTTCAGGGGGTTCCTATGGCTACACCTTC.

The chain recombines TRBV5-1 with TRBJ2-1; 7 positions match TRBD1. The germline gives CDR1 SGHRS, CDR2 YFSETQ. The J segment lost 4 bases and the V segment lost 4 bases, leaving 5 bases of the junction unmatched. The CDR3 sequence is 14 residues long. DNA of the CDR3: TGCGCCAGCAGCGCCGGGACAGTTTACAATGAGCAGTTCTTC. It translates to CASSAGTVYNEQFF.

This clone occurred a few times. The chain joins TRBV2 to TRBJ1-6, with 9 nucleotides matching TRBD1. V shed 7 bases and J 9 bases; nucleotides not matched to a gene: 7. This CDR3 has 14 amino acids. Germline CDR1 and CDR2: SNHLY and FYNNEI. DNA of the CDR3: TGTGCCAGCACCGCCGGGACAGGGATTTCACCCCTCCACTTT. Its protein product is CASTAGTGISPLHF.

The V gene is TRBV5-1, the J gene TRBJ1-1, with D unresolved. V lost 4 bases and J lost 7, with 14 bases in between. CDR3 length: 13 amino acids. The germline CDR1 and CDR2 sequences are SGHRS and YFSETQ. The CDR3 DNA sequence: TGCGCCAGCAGCAGAGCCCTGACCGATGAAGCTTTCTTT. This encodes CASSRALTDEAFF.

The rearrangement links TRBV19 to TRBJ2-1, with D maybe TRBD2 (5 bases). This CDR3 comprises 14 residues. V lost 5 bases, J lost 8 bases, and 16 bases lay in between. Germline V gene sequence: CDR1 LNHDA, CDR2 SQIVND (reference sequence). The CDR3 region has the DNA TGTGCCAGTAGTCTTACTAGGGAAGGCCATGAGCAGTTCTTC. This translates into CASSLTREGHEQFF.

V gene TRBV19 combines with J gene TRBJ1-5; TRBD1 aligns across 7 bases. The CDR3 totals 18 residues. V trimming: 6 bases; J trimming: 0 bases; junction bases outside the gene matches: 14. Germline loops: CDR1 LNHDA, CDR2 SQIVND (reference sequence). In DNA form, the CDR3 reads TGTGCCAGTAGCGCGGGACAGAACTACCCCTATAGCAATCAGCCCCAGCATTTT. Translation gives CASSAGQNYPYSNQPQHF.

The CDR3 coding sequence is TGCAGTGCTTACCAGAACACTGAAGCTTTCTTT. Its protein product is CSAYQNTEAFF. The chain joins TRBV20-1 to TRBJ1-1; D gene uncertain. Germline lookup yields CDR1 DFQATT and CDR2 SNEGSKA (reference sequence). V dropped 5 bases and J dropped 1 base, with 5 bases sitting between them. The CDR3 is 11 amino acids.

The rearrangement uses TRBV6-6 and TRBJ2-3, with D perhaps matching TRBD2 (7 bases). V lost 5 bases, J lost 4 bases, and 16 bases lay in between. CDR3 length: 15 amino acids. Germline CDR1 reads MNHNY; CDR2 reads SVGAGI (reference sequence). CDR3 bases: TGTGCCAGCAGTACCATTGGGGGGGGGCCAGATACGCAGTATTTT. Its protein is CASSTIGGGPDTQYF.

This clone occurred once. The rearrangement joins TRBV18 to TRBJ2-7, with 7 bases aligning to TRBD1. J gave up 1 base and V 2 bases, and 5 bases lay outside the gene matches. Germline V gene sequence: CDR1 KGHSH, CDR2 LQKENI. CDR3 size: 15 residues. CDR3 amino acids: CASSPRTGPSYEQYF. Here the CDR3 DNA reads TGTGCCAGCTCACCAAGGACAGGACCATCCTACGAGCAGTACTTC.

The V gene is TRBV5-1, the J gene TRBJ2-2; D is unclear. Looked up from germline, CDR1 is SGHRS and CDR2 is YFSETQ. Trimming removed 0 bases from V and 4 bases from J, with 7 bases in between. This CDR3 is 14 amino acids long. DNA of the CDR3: TGCGCCAGCAGCTTGGGTGCAAGCACCGGGGAGCTGTTTTTT. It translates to CASSLGASTGELFF.

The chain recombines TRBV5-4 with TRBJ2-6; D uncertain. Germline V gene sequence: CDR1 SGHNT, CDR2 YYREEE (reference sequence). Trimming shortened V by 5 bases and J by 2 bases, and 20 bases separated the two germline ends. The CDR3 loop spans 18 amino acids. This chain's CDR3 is CASSLPGLKSPGANVLTF. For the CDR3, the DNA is TGTGCCAGCAGTTTACCGGGCCTAAAAAGCCCTGGGGCCAACGTCCTGACTTTC.

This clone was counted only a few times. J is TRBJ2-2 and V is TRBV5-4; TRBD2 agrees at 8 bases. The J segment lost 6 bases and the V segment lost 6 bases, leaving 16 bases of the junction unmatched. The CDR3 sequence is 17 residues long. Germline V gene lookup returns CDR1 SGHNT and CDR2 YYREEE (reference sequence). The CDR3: CASTIYQGLARPGELFF. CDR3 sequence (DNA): TGTGCCAGCACCATCTACCAAGGACTAGCACGTCCCGGGGAGCTGTTTTTT.